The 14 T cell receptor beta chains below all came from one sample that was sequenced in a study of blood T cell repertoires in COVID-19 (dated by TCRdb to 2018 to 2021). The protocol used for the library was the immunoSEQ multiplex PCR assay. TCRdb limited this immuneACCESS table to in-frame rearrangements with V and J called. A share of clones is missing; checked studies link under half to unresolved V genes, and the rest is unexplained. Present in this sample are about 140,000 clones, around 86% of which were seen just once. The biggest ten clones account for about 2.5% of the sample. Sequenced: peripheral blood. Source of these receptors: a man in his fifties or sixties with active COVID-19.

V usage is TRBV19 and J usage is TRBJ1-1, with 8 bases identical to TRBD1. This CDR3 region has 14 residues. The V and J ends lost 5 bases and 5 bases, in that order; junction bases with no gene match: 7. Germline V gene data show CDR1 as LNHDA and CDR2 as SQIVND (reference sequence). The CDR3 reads CASSGGQVVTEAFF. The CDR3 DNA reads TGTGCCAGTAGTGGGGGACAGGTCGTAACTGAAGCTTTCTTT.

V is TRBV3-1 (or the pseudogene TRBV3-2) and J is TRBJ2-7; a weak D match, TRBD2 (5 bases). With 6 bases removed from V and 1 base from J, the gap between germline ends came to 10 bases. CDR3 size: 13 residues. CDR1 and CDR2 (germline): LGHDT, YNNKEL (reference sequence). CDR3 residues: CASRSGISYEQYF. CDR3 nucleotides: TGTGCCAGCAGATCCGGGATTTCCTACGAGCAGTACTTC.

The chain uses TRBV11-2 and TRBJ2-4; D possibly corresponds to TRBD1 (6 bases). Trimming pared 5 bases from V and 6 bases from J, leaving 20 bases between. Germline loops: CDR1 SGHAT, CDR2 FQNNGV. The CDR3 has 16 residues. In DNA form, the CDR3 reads TGTGCCAGCAGCCGCATTTTCAGAACAGGGAGAAACATTCAGTACTTC. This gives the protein CASSRIFRTGRNIQYF.

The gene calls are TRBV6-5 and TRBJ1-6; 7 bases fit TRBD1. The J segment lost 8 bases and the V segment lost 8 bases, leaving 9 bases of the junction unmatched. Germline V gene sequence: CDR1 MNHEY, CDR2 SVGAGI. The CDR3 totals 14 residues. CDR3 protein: CASEQGFGYSPLHF. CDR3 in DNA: TGTGCCAGCGAACAGGGGTTTGGGTATTCACCCCTCCACTTT.

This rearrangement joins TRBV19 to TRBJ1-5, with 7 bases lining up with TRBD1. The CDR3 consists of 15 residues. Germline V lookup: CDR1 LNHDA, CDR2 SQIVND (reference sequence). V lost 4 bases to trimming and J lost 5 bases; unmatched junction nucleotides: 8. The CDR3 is CASSRGGQEDQPQHF. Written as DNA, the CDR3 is TGTGCCAGTAGTAGGGGAGGACAGGAGGATCAGCCCCAGCATTTT.

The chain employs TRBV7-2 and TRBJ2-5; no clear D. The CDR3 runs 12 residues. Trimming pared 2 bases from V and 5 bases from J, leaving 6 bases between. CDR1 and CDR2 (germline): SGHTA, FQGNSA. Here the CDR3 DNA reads TGTGCCAGCAGCTTATTTGGCGAGACCCAGTACTTC. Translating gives CASSLFGETQYF.

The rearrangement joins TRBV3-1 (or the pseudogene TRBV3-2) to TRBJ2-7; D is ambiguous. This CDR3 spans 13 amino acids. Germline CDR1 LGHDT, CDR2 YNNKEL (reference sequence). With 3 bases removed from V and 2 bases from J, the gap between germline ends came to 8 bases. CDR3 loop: CASSHSSTYEQYF. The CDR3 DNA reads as TGTGCCAGCAGCCATAGCAGCACCTACGAGCAGTACTTC.

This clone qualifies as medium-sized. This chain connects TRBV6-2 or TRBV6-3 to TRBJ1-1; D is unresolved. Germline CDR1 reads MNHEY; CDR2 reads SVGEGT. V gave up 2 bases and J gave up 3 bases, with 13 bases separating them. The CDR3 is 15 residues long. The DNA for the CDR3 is TGTGCCAGCAGTTACCTCAGGTACGGGGACACTGAAGCTTTCTTT. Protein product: CASSYLRYGDTEAFF.

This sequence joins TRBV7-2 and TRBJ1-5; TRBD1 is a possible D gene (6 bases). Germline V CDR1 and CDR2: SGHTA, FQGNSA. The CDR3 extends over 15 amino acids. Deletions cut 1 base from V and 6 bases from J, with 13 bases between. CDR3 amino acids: CASSLDRVRGQPQHF. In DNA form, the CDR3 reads TGTGCCAGCAGCTTAGACAGGGTGAGAGGTCAGCCCCAGCATTTT.

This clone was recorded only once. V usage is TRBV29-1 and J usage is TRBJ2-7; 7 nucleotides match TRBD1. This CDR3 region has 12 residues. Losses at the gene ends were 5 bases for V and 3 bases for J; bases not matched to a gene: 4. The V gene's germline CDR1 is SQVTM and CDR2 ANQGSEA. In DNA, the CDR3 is TGCAGCGTTATCCGGGACAGCTACGAGCAGTACTTC. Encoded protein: CSVIRDSYEQYF.

The CDR3 DNA reads TGTGCCAGCAGTCCGGGACAGCCGGGAAACATTCAGTACTTC. Translating gives CASSPGQPGNIQYF. The chain couples TRBV28 to TRBJ2-4; 7 positions agree with TRBD1. The germline gives CDR1 MDHEN, CDR2 SYDVKM. The CDR3 runs 14 residues. With 5 bases clipped from V and 6 bases from J, the junction kept 7 bases outside the gene matches. The complete variable domain, with remaining parts taken from reference TRBV28 and TRBJ2-4, reads DVKVTQSSRYLVKRTGEKVFLECVQDMDHENMFWYRQDPGLGLRLIYFSYDVKMKEKGDIPEGYSVSREKKERFSLILESASTNQTSMYLCASSPGQPGNIQYFGAGTRLSVL.

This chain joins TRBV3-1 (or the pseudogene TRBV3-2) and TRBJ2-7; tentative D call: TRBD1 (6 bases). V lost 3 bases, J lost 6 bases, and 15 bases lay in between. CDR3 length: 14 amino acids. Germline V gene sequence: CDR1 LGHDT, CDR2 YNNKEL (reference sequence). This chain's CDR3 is CASSQPGQSTEQYF. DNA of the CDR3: TGTGCCAGCAGCCAGCCGGGACAAAGTACCGAGCAGTACTTC.

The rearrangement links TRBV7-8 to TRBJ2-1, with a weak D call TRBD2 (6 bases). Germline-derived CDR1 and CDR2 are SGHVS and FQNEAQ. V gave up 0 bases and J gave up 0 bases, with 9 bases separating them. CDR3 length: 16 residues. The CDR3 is CASSLAAGSSYNEQFF. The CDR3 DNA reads TGTGCCAGCAGCTTAGCTGCGGGGAGCTCCTACAATGAGCAGTTCTTC.

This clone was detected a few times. CDR3 loop: CAISETGTGGYTF. In DNA form, the CDR3 reads TGTGCCATCAGTGAAACAGGGACCGGTGGCTACACCTTC. This chain joins TRBV10-3 and TRBJ1-2; tentative D call: TRBD1 (6 bases). The CDR3 has 13 amino acids. Per the germline V gene, CDR1 is ENHRY and CDR2 is SYGVKD. V gave up 3 bases and J gave up 7 bases, with 12 bases separating them.